This TCR beta chain was recorded in a study of T cell clones after liver transplantation. The CDR3 consists of 15 residues. The V gene's germline CDR1 is LNHDA and CDR2 SQIVND (reference sequence). V was clipped by 9 bases and J by 0 bases; unmatched bases: 6. Profiling relied on immunoSEQ multiplex PCR, and the TCRdb table lists in-frame clones only, not all of them. The profile shows nearly 55,000 clones, approximately 84% of them singletons. This sequence was found in a human donor who received a liver transplant. The sample was CD4+ T cells from blood, taken before liver transplant. V gene TRBV19 combines with J gene TRBJ1-4, with 8 bases aligning to TRBD1. CDR3 residues: CASKGQVATNEKLFF. The CDR3 nucleotides are TGTGCCAGCAAGGGACAGGTTGCAACTAATGAAAAACTGTTTTTT.